The rows below give T cell receptor beta chains drawn from one sample of a study of cytomegalovirus exposure and HLA in healthy donors. TCRdb's copy holds only in-frame clones and misses some; the assay was immunoSEQ multiplex PCR. The repertoire holds about 140,000 clones, with almost 85% as singletons. What was sequenced was PBMCs. The origin of the receptors is a man aged 30-40 years in good health and CMV-seropositive. Both conserved end residues are part of each CDR3. The order of the fields is clone size, J gene, V gene, D gene, CDR3 DNA, CDR3 protein. The D gene is left open where the match is weak. Not all rows give a size; the values are once, few, many and, for expanded clones, a class.

>few|TRBJ2-6|TRBV5-1|NA
TGCGCCAGCAGCTTGCGGGACACCACGAGCTCTGGGGCCAACGTCCTGACTTTC
CASSLRDTTSSGANVLTF
>few|TRBJ1-3|TRBV4-1|NA
TGTGCCAGCAGCCAAGCGGCAGCGAGCTCTGGAAACACCATATATTTT
CASSQAAASSGNTIYF
>few|TRBJ1-1|TRBV6-1|NA
TGTGCCAGCAGGAGCTCCTGGGGAGACACTGAAGCTTTCTTT
CASRSSWGDTEAFF
>NA|TRBJ2-5|TRBV4-1|NA
TGCGCCAGCAGCCAATCGAGGAGGGAGACCCAGTACTTC
CASSQSRRETQYF
>NA|TRBJ2-5|TRBV7-2|NA
TGTGCCAGCAGCTTAGGAGGGAAGGAGACCCAGTACTTC
CASSLGGKETQYF
>NA|TRBJ2-7|TRBV6-5|NA
TGTGCCAGCAGTTACTTACAGGAGTCCTACGAGCAGTACTTC
CASSYLQESYEQYF
>NA|TRBJ1-6|TRBV5-1|NA
TGCGCCAGCAGCCTTCAAACAGGGATCGATTCACCCCTCCACTTT
CASSLQTGIDSPLHF
>NA|TRBJ2-7|TRBV7-9|NA
TGTGCCAGCACCTCGACAGTTTCCTACGAGCAGTACTTC
CASTSTVSYEQYF
>few|TRBJ2-7|TRBV9|TRBD1
TGTGCCAGCAGCTTGGGACAGGCTTCTGACGAGCAGTACTTC
CASSLGQASDEQYF
>NA|TRBJ2-1|TRBV11-2|TRBD2
TGTGCCAGCAGCTTAGTTAAGGAACTAGCGAATTACAATGAGCAGTTCTTC
CASSLVKELANYNEQFF
>NA|TRBJ2-6|TRBV19|NA
TGTGCCAGTAGTCCAAGACAGGCCCACTCTGGGGCCAACGTCCTGACTTTC
CASSPRQAHSGANVLTF
>NA|TRBJ2-3|TRBV5-1|NA
TGCGCCAGCAGCTTGGTAGGGAGTGAGGCAGATACGCAGTATTTT
CASSLVGSEADTQYF
>NA|TRBJ1-2|TRBV9|TRBD1
TGTGCCAGCAGCGTCGACAGGGGCGGAGGCTACACCTTC
CASSVDRGGGYTF
>NA|TRBJ2-7|TRBV19|TRBD1
TGTGCCAGTAGTATAGATCGGAACAGGGGGCGCAACGAGCAGTACTTC
CASSIDRNRGRNEQYF
>NA|TRBJ2-7|TRBV4-2|TRBD2
TGTGCCAGCAGCCCTGAAGGCGGGGGGGCCAACGAGCAGTACTTC
CASSPEGGGANEQYF
>few|TRBJ2-1|TRBV29-1|NA
TGCAGCGTTGATACGGACTTGAATGAGCAGTTCTTC
CSVDTDLNEQFF
>NA|TRBJ2-2|TRBV11-1|NA
TGTGCCAGCAGCCATTTTCCCTTAGCGGAGGGCACCGGGGAGCTGTTTTTT
CASSHFPLAEGTGELFF
>few|TRBJ1-1|TRBV6-5|NA
TGTGCCAGCAGTCTTCGGAGGGGAGAAGCTTTCTTT
CASSLRRGEAFF
>NA|TRBJ2-7|TRBV5-4|NA
TGTGCCAGCAGCTTACTAGGAGGGGAGCAGTACTTC
CASSLLGGEQYF
>NA|TRBJ2-7|TRBV28|NA
TGTGCCAGCAGTTTAAGGGGTGCCACCTACGAGCAGTACTTC
CASSLRGATYEQYF
>NA|TRBJ2-2|TRBV7-8|TRBD2
TGTGCCAGCAGCTTAGTGGGGGGGAGCCTTAACACCGGGGAGCTGTTTTTT
CASSLVGGSLNTGELFF
>NA|TRBJ2-2|TRBV4-2|NA
TGTGCCAGCAGCCAAGGAGCTAACACCGGGGAGCTGTTTTTT
CASSQGANTGELFF
>NA|TRBJ2-1|TRBV11-3|NA
TGTGCCAGCAGCTTAGCGGGAGCGGTTTCCTACAATGAGCAGTTCTTC
CASSLAGAVSYNEQFF
>NA|TRBJ1-5|TRBV5-4|TRBD1
TGTGCCAGCAGTTCAGGGGGCGATCATCAGCCCCAGCATTTT
CASSSGGDHQPQHF
>NA|TRBJ2-7|TRBV9|TRBD1
TGTGCCAGCAGCGTACAGGGGGACCCTAAGGAGCAGTACTTC
CASSVQGDPKEQYF
>few|TRBJ1-2|TRBV6-1|TRBD1
TGTGCCAGCAGTGAAGGGACAGGAATACCCTATGGCTACACCTTC
CASSEGTGIPYGYTF
>NA|TRBJ1-1|TRBV28|TRBD1
TGTGCCAGCAGTTTATGGTTTCAGGGACAGGGGATTCCGAACACTGAAGCTTTCTTT
CASSLWFQGQGIPNTEAFF
>NA|TRBJ2-2|TRBV11-2|NA
TGTGCCAGCAGCGCAGTGGGACAATCCACCGGGGAGCTGTTTTTT
CASSAVGQSTGELFF
>NA|TRBJ2-6|TRBV9|NA
TGTGCCAGCTCCCCAGGTGGGGCCAACGTCCTGACTTTC
CASSPGGANVLTF
>NA|TRBJ2-1|TRBV28|TRBD2
TGTGCCAGCAGTTTATGGACTAGCGGGAGTTACAATGAGCAGTTCTTC
CASSLWTSGSYNEQFF
>once|TRBJ2-7|TRBV6-1|NA
TGTGCCAGCAGAAGGTCAGGGATCCTCTCCTACGAGCAGTACTTC
CASRRSGILSYEQYF
>NA|TRBJ1-1|TRBV28|NA
TGTGCCAGCAGTTTCCGGGGGTGGGGGACTGAAGCTTTCTTT
CASSFRGWGTEAFF
>once|TRBJ1-3|TRBV28|NA
TGTGCCAGCAGTTTTTTCACTGGAAACACCATATATTTT
CASSFFTGNTIYF
>NA|TRBJ2-3|TRBV4-2|NA
TGTGCCAGCAGCCCGGCGTCAGGACAGCTAAGCACAGATACGCAGTATTTT
CASSPASGQLSTDTQYF
>NA|TRBJ2-2|TRBV29-1|TRBD1
TGCAGCGTTAGGGACAGGGATCGAACAGGGGAGCTGTTTTTT
CSVRDRDRTGELFF
>NA|TRBJ1-1|TRBV28|NA
TGTGCCAGCAGTCCTCCCTTGGGGAGACACGCAACTGGAGCTTTCTTT
CASSPPLGRHATGAFF
>NA|TRBJ1-2|TRBV6-6|NA
TGTGCCAGCAGTAGGACAGTTGTTAACTATGGCTACACCTTC
CASSRTVVNYGYTF
>few|TRBJ2-2|TRBV7-3|TRBD2
TGTGCCAGCAGCCTACTAGCGGGAGGGATAACGAACACCGGGGAGCTGTTTTTT
CASSLLAGGITNTGELFF
>once|TRBJ2-6|TRBV28|NA
TGTGCCAGCAGTGTGACGGGAAGAAGTTCTGGGGCCAACGTCCTGACTTTC
CASSVTGRSSGANVLTF
>NA|TRBJ1-2|TRBV7-6|NA
TGTGCCAGCAGCCCTAGATTCGTAAGAGCCAACTATGGCTACACCTTC
CASSPRFVRANYGYTF
>NA|TRBJ1-2|TRBV5-1|TRBD1
TGCGCCAGCAGCCAGGGGGCTGGCTACACCTTC
CASSQGAGYTF
>few|TRBJ1-2|TRBV5-1|TRBD1
TGCGCCAGCAGCTTGGCCGGGCAGGGGGACGGCTACACCTTC
CASSLAGQGDGYTF
>NA|TRBJ1-1|TRBV28|NA
TGTGCCAGTGACAGACAATCCGACACTGAAGCTTTCTTT
CASDRQSDTEAFF
>NA|TRBJ1-2|TRBV2|NA
TGTGCCAGCAACCCGGAGTCTAACTATGGCTACACCTTC
CASNPESNYGYTF
>NA|TRBJ2-5|TRBV19|NA
TGTGCCAGTAGTATCCGGGGGAGGGAGACCCAGTACTTC
CASSIRGRETQYF
>NA|TRBJ2-1|TRBV15|TRBD1
TGTGCCACCAGCATACCAAGACAGGGAAGGAGAAACAATGAGCAGTTCTTC
CATSIPRQGRRNNEQFF
>NA|TRBJ2-5|TRBV2|NA
TGTGCCAGCGGGGTAGGGCGGGCAGAGACCCAGTACTTC
CASGVGRAETQYF
>NA|TRBJ1-5|TRBV2|NA
TGTGCCAGCAGTCCCCAGGGTGGAAGCAATCAGCCCCAGCATTTT
CASSPQGGSNQPQHF
>NA|TRBJ2-2|TRBV5-1|NA
TGCGCCAGCAGAAACCCAGGGGGGACCGGGGAGCTGTTTTTT
CASRNPGGTGELFF